This T cell receptor (beta chain) originates from a study of a mutant IDH1 vaccine in newly diagnosed glioma (dated by TCRdb to the early 2020s). A note on the overall study: Vaccination started 4-6 weeks after radiotherapy alone, or was given together with temozolomide cycles in the groups whose treatment included chemotherapy. Of the 25 to 40 patients who were treated, around 62% were male and around 40% were female, and the mean age was around 40 years. Prior to enrollment, standard therapy consisting of radiotherapy alone, temozolomide alone, or radiochemotherapy with temozolomide had been administered to patients, with the combination being received by most patients. The week-35 safety follow-up was designated visit V12, and the week-47 end of study was designated visit V13. Longitudinal TCRB deep sequencing was done for 25 treated patients, wherever samples were available for exploratory analyses. Six visits were used for peripheral blood collection: V03 (baseline), V05, V07, V10, V12 and V13. Broad study findings and their caveats: Immune responses induced by the vaccine were seen in roughly 95% of patients across multiple MHC alleles. PBMC samples for TCRB deep sequencing were selected based on availability. It was noted by the authors that analyses of patient blood samples could not be reproduced owing to sample limitations. Pseudoprogression appeared unrelated to alterations in the top peripheral T cell clonotypes detected by TCRB sequencing.

A single count supports this clone. This receptor's antigen is unknown. The sample holds no much larger clone one base away, and base qualities are not on file. What the time point label conveys for this sample: week 35, safety follow-up. Every vaccine dose consisted of 300 ug of a 20-mer mutant IDH1 peptide in Montanide, administered subcutaneously together with topical imiquimod. Across visits V03 through V10, patients got a total of eight vaccinations, given in weeks 1, 3, 5, 7, 11, 15, 19 and 23. Donors had newly diagnosed WHO grade 3 or 4 IDH1-mutant astrocytomas with loss of nuclear ATRX. The samples were drawn from NOA16, a multicentre, single-arm, open-label phase I trial in Germany that tested a mutant IDH1 peptide vaccine in humans for the first time. Genomic DNA for TCRB sequencing was isolated from EDTA blood with the DNeasy Blood and Tissue Kit. Counted from cysteine to phenylalanine, this CDR3 has 16 amino acids. Just the 48-base CDR3 DNA is kept, in frame starting at base 1. From a lookup of the germline V gene, CDR1 and CDR2 are SQVTM and ANQGSEA.

Library prep was done by the immunoSEQ multiplex PCR assay. Rearranged TCR beta chain sequences were amplified using the hsTCRB Kit according to the manufacturer's protocol. Sequencing of TCRB libraries was carried out on an Illumina MiSeq. Regarding the original processing steps: The kit vendor's proprietary platform handled demultiplexing, trimming and gene mapping. TCRdb carries this immuneACCESS record with in-frame sequences only. Its versions omit some clonotypes, under half of them owing to an unresolved V gene in the studies checked, with the rest unexplained. V and J calls and clone size are given by that table; D and trimming were obtained from the DNA. The sample table records some 45,000 clones; roughly 84% of these occur just once. The ten largest clonotypes hold 4.5% to 5.5% of the sample.

The sequence is built from TRBV29-1 and TRBJ1-4; matching of 6 bases hints at TRBD1 as the D gene. The material was PBMCs, obtained from a glioma patient whose treatment included an IDH1 peptide vaccine. The sequence derives from a woman aged 45 to 65 with glioma. The CDR3 corresponds to CILPGHGVATNEKLFF. The sequence in DNA is TGCATCCTCCCGGGACATGGAGTTGCAACTAATGAAAAACTGTTTTTT.